This TCR beta chain was observed in a study of cytomegalovirus exposure and HLA in healthy donors. With respect to this clone: What it binds is not known.

Points from the study as a whole: Follow-up analysis later connected one missense variant in DCLRE1C with trimming of TCR beta V- and J-genes. Within an earlier analysis, most TCR beta V segments proved productive either about 87% or about 30% of the time. Highly shared sequence variants in one cluster were likely a sequencing artifact.

The primer mix had 60 Vbeta and 13 Jbeta primers. Original data processing: Later analysis identified tens of millions of unique TCR beta chains, about 10 million shared. Libraries were prepared by immunoSEQ multiplex PCR; TCRdb keeps only in-frame clonotypes and omits some of them. The V and J calls and clone size were taken over from that table, and D and trimming were inferred from the DNA. This listing includes 60,000 to 70,000 clones. The clonotype was recovered from a man aged 25-40 years in good health and CMV-seropositive. The source material was PBMCs.

The DNA for the CDR3 is TGTGCCATCCGCGGCCTAACTGAAGCTTTCTTT. This translates into CAIRGLTEAFF. The rearrangement joins TRBV7-2 to TRBJ1-1; D not resolved. V lost 10 bases and J 5 bases, leaving 11 bases between the germline ends. Germline CDR1 is SGHTA and CDR2 is FQGNSA. The CDR3 length is 11 residues.